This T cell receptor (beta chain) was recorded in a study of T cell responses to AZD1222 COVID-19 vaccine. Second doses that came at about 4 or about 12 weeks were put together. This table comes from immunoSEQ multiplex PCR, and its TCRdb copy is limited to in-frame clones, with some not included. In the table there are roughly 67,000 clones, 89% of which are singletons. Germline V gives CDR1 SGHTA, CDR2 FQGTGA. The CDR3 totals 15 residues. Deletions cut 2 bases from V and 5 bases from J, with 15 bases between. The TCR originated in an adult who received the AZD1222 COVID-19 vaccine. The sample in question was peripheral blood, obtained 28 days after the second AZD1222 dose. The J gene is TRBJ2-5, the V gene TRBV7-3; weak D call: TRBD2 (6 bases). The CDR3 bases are TGTGCCAGCAGCTTAGGGAAGACGGGGAGGGAGACCCAGTACTTC. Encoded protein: CASSLGKTGRETQYF.